The 27 T cell receptor beta chains listed next were all sequenced from one sample in a study of blood T cell repertoires in COVID-19. This table comes from immunoSEQ multiplex PCR, and its TCRdb copy is limited to in-frame clones, with some not included. The sample consists of fewer than 250,000 clones, approximately 86% of them appearing once. Sequencing was carried out using peripheral blood. Source of these receptors: a man aged 60 to 75 with acute or convalescent COVID-19.

This chain uses TRBV11-3 with TRBJ2-7; D unclear. Germline CDR1 reads SGHNT; CDR2 reads YENEEA. This CDR3 region has 12 residues. V was pared by 4 bases and J by 7 bases, with 11 bases between. The chain's CDR3 is CASSSSTGEQYF. The DNA of the CDR3 is TGTGCCAGCAGCTCGTCGACTGGGGAGCAGTACTTC.

This clone has a handful of counts. V usage is TRBV21-1 and J usage is TRBJ1-1. TRBV21-1 constitutes a pseudogene. The CDR3 is 14 residues long. CDR3 bases: TGTGCCAGCATTCGGGGGACCCAGAACACTGAAGCTTTCTTT. Protein: CASIRGTQNTEAFF.

This clone was seen only a few times. The chain employs TRBV4-2 and TRBJ1-5, with 8 bases lining up with TRBD1. V was pared by 0 bases and J by 2 bases, with 3 bases of the junction left unmatched. The CDR3 runs 16 residues. Germline V gives CDR1 LGHNA, CDR2 YNFKEQ. CDR3 bases: TGTGCCAGCAGCCAAGAGACAGGGGTACGCAATCAGCCCCAGCATTTT. This translates into CASSQETGVRNQPQHF.

The CDR3 nucleotides read TGTGCCAGCAGCCCAGGTTTTGCTGAAAAACTGTTTTTT. Protein product: CASSPGFAEKLFF. V gene TRBV7-2 combines with J gene TRBJ1-4; D is unclear. Germline V gives CDR1 SGHTA, CDR2 FQGNSA. Trimming pared 5 bases from V and 7 bases from J, leaving 11 bases between. The CDR3 spans 13 residues.

The V gene is TRBV2, the J gene TRBJ2-5; 7 nucleotides line up with TRBD1. Germline V lookup: CDR1 SNHLY, CDR2 FYNNEI. CDR3 size: 13 residues. Losses at the gene ends were 5 bases for V and 4 bases for J; bases not matched to a gene: 4. CDR3 bases: TGTGCCAGCAGTCCCGACAGGGTAGAGACCCAGTACTTC. It codes for CASSPDRVETQYF.

This clone has only one observation. The chain links TRBV19 to TRBJ1-2; possible D gene TRBD1, 5 bases. This CDR3 is 15 amino acids long. V was trimmed by 6 bases and J by 7 bases, leaving 21 bases between them. Germline CDR1 LNHDA, CDR2 SQIVND (reference sequence). As DNA, the CDR3 is TGTGCCAGTAGCCCAAAGGAGCAGGGATCTGCTGGCTACACCTTC. Translating gives CASSPKEQGSAGYTF.

The chain uses TRBV4-3 and TRBJ1-2; weak D call: TRBD1 (5 bases). V lost 3 bases, J lost 8 bases, and 13 bases lay in between. This CDR3 has 13 residues. Germline CDR1 reads LGHNA; CDR2 reads YSLEER. The CDR3 DNA sequence: TGCGCCAGCAGCCAGGGGACTCCGGGCGGCTACACCTTC. It is translated as CASSQGTPGGYTF.

J is TRBJ2-1 and V is TRBV9; 12 nucleotides line up with TRBD1. The ends lost 0 bases at V and 0 bases at J; junction bases unmatched: 4. Looked up from germline, CDR1 is SGDLS and CDR2 is YYNGEE. CDR3 length equals 18 residues. The CDR3 DNA is TGTGCCAGCAGCGTAGGGGACAGGGGGCTAAGCTCCTACAATGAGCAGTTCTTC. It is translated as CASSVGDRGLSSYNEQFF.

The chain uses TRBV13 and TRBJ1-3; tentatively, D is TRBD1 (6 bases). The CDR3 spans 13 residues. Germline V gene sequence: CDR1 PRHDT, CDR2 FYEKMQ (reference sequence). Trimming removed 6 bases from V and 4 bases from J, with 10 bases in between. The CDR3 is CASRPTGGNTIYF. The CDR3 region has the DNA TGTGCCAGCAGACCCACAGGGGGAAACACCATATATTTT. The full variable domain, with the rest looked up from reference TRBV13 and TRBJ1-3, is AAGVIQSPRHLIKEKRETATLKCYPIPRHDTVYWYQQGPGQDPQFLISFYEKMQSDKGSIPDRFSAQQFSDYHSELNMSSLELGDSALYFCASRPTGGNTIYFGEGSWLTVV.

The J gene is TRBJ2-3, the V gene TRBV6-1; D might be TRBD2 (6 bases). Germline loops: CDR1 MNHNS, CDR2 SASEGT. There are 15 residues in the CDR3. Between the trimmed V and J ends, which lost 3 bases and 0 bases, there was a span of 10 bases. This CDR3 reads CASSDPGTSTDTQYF. The DNA of the CDR3 is TGTGCCAGCAGTGACCCAGGGACTAGCACAGATACGCAGTATTTT.

The J gene is TRBJ2-1, the V gene TRBV4-1; tentatively, D is TRBD2 (6 bases). The ends were cut back, 2 bases at V and 6 bases at J, with 14 bases in the middle. The CDR3 loop spans 15 amino acids. Looked up from germline, CDR1 is MGHRA and CDR2 is YSYEKL. The CDR3 spells CASSQTGGMGNEQFF. The CDR3, as DNA: TGCGCCAGCAGCCAAACCGGGGGAATGGGCAATGAGCAGTTCTTC.

The chain combines TRBV19 with TRBJ1-2; perhaps TRBD1 as D (6 bases). Germline V gene data show CDR1 as LNHDA and CDR2 as SQIVND (reference sequence). The V and J ends lost 1 base and 4 bases respectively, with 13 bases between them. The length of the CDR3 is 15 residues. DNA for the CDR3: TGTGCCAGTAGTATAGGCTCCACAGGGACCTATGGCTACACCTTC. Its translation is CASSIGSTGTYGYTF.

The chain uses TRBV6-1 and TRBJ2-7, with D perhaps TRBD1 (5 bases). The CDR3 has 13 residues. The ends were cut back, 0 bases at V and 7 bases at J, with 10 bases in the middle. CDR1 and CDR2 (germline): MNHNS, SASEGT. CDR3 DNA sequence: TGTGCCAGCAGTGAAGCTTACGACAGAGAGCAGTACTTC. Protein: CASSEAYDREQYF.

V and J are TRBV7-2 and TRBJ2-5; tentatively, D is TRBD2 (7 bases). Germline V gene sequence: CDR1 SGHTA, CDR2 FQGNSA. Trimming stripped 1 base from V and 5 bases from J, with 11 bases between. The CDR3 spans 14 residues. The CDR3 DNA follows: TGTGCCAGCAGCTTAGGGGGGGGCCAGGAGACCCAGTACTTC. This gives the protein CASSLGGGQETQYF.

The rearrangement joins TRBV12-3 or TRBV12-4 to TRBJ1-2, with TRBD1 matching 10 bases. V lost 8 bases and J lost 4; bases outside the gene matches: 4. The CDR3 is 13 residues long. In nucleotides, the CDR3 is TGTGCCAGCCAGGACAGGGGGGCCTATGGCTACACCTTC. It is translated as CASQDRGAYGYTF.

This chain links TRBV7-8 with TRBJ2-1, with 15 positions matching TRBD2. Germline values: CDR1 SGHVS, CDR2 FQNEAQ. V was clipped by 5 bases and J by 6 bases; unmatched bases: 11. The CDR3 runs 18 residues. The CDR3 region is CASSKSWTSGGAGNEQFF. CDR3 bases: TGTGCCAGCAGCAAGAGTTGGACTAGCGGGGGGGCAGGCAATGAGCAGTTCTTC.

A few counts support this clone. The V call is TRBV12-5, the J call TRBJ1-2; 10 nucleotides align to TRBD1. This CDR3 is built from 18 residues. Germline CDR1 reads LGHNT; CDR2 reads FRNRAP. J lost 3 bases, V lost 0 bases, and 10 bases had no gene match. The CDR3 here is CASGLVLTWDRGYYGYTF. The CDR3 DNA reads as TGTGCTAGTGGTTTGGTCCTTACCTGGGACAGGGGCTACTATGGCTACACCTTC. Full variable domain (outside the CDR3, taken from reference TRBV12-5 and TRBJ1-2): DARVTQTPRHKVTEMGQEVTMRCQPILGHNTVFWYRQTMMQGLELLAYFRNRAPLDDSGMPKDRFSAEMPDATLATLKIQPSEPRDSAVYFCASGLVLTWDRGYYGYTFGSGTRLTVV.

The genes are TRBV30 and TRBJ2-7; possible D gene TRBD2, 7 bases. Germline CDR1 is GTSNPN and CDR2 is SVGIG (reference sequence). The CDR3 loop spans 15 amino acids. The germline V and J ends were trimmed by 1 base and 6 bases, with 19 bases remaining between them. This CDR3 reads CAWSDPAGARGEQYF. CDR3 sequence (DNA): TGTGCCTGGAGTGACCCCGCGGGGGCCCGCGGCGAGCAGTACTTC. The full variable domain, rest sourced from reference TRBV30 and TRBJ2-7, is SQTIHQWPATLVQPVGSPLSLECTVEGTSNPNLYWYRQAAGRGLQLLFYSVGIGQISSEVPQNLSASRPQDRQFILSSKKLLLSDSGFYLCAWSDPAGARGEQYFGPGTRLTVT.

The J gene is TRBJ1-6, the V gene TRBV9; D is unclear. The CDR3 runs 16 residues. Germline lookup yields CDR1 SGDLS and CDR2 YYNGEE. Trimming removed 0 bases from V and 9 bases from J, with 16 bases in between. The CDR3 coding sequence is TGTGCCAGCAGCGTAGGTCCTGGGCAGTCAGGTTCACCCCTCCACTTT. It encodes CASSVGPGQSGSPLHF.

This clone was seen a handful of times. Written as DNA, the CDR3 is TGCGCCAGCAGCCATACAGATCATAATTCACCCCTCCACTTT. Protein product: CASSHTDHNSPLHF. The gene calls are TRBV4-1 and TRBJ1-6, with D unresolved. Looked up from germline, CDR1 is MGHRA and CDR2 is YSYEKL. V shed 3 bases and J shed 5 bases, with 8 bases lying between them. This CDR3 is built from 14 residues.

The CDR3 reads CASSDSAYNEQFF. Written as DNA, the CDR3 is TGTGCCAGCAGTGACAGCGCATACAATGAGCAGTTCTTC. J is TRBJ2-1 and V is TRBV6-4; no clear D. This CDR3 has 13 residues. Germline V gives CDR1 MRHNA, CDR2 SNTAGT. V was shortened by 2 bases and J by 4 bases, with 6 bases between the two germline ends.

The chain has TRBV6-5 and TRBJ2-7; D remains ambiguous. V was trimmed by 5 bases and J by 0 bases, leaving 14 bases between them. The CDR3 runs 15 residues. Germline assignment: CDR1 MNHEY and CDR2 SVGAGI. The CDR3 sequence is CASSRPGASSYEQYF. CDR3 coding DNA: TGTGCCAGCAGTCGACCAGGTGCAAGCTCCTACGAGCAGTACTTC.

In its sample, this clone was seen a few times. This sequence joins TRBV18 and TRBJ1-5; TRBD1 is a possible D gene (5 bases). Germline CDR1 is KGHSH and CDR2 is LQKENI. Deletions cut 2 bases from V and 5 bases from J, with 7 bases between. The CDR3 contains 13 residues. CDR3 sequence (DNA): TGTGCCAGCTCACCAGCGGGGGATCAGCCCCAGCATTTT. This gives the protein CASSPAGDQPQHF.

The gene calls are TRBV6-5 and TRBJ1-5; tentatively, D is TRBD1 (6 bases). Trimming pared 7 bases from V and 2 bases from J, leaving 15 bases between. The CDR3 runs to 15 residues. Germline V gene sequence: CDR1 MNHEY, CDR2 SVGAGI. The CDR3 bases are TGTGCCAGCATCAGGGAGGGGGTGGGCAATCAGCCCCAGCATTTT. Amino acids: CASIREGVGNQPQHF.

The chain uses TRBV28 and TRBJ1-3; 7 bases match TRBD1. This CDR3 spans 14 amino acids. Per germline, CDR1 MDHEN and CDR2 SYDVKM. The V and J ends lost 5 bases and 3 bases, in that order; junction bases with no gene match: 4. In nucleotides, the CDR3 is TGTGCCAGCAGTCGCTACAGGGGTGGAAACACCATATATTTT. Its translation: CASSRYRGGNTIYF.

This clone was counted once. The chain links TRBV2 to TRBJ2-1, with D possibly being TRBD1 (5 bases). V lost 2 bases, J lost 8 bases, and 16 bases lay in between. Germline V CDR1 and CDR2: SNHLY, FYNNEI. The CDR3 totals 15 residues. CDR3 nucleotides: TGTGCCAGCAGTGAAATGGTTCCTCAAGGGGATGAGCAGTTCTTC. Amino acid sequence: CASSEMVPQGDEQFF.

For the CDR3, the DNA is TGTGCCAGCAGCGCGGGATTAGATGAGCAGTTCTTC. Its translation: CASSAGLDEQFF. The V gene is TRBV12-3 or TRBV12-4, the J gene TRBJ2-1, with TRBD2 as a possible D gene (6 bases). The CDR3 runs to 12 residues. V was cut by 6 bases and J by 8 bases, with 11 bases left in between.